The 13 T cell receptor beta chains in this list originate from one sample, sequenced in a study of response to subunit inactivated influenza vaccine. TCRdb reanalysed the RT-PCR reads using MiXCR and keeps one entry per CDR3 protein. The sample records around 750,000 distinct CDR3 sequences, about 20% being singletons. Sequenced here: PBMCs from blood, sampled about 5 days after vaccination. These receptors came from a man aged 50 to 59 who received an inactivated influenza vaccine.

CDR3 protein: CASSHPAFVETQYF. In DNA form, the CDR3 reads TGTGCCAGCAGCCACCCCGCCTTCGTGGAGACCCAGTACTTC. J is TRBJ2-5 and V is TRBV7-9; D gene ambiguous. Germline lookup yields CDR1 SEHNR and CDR2 FQNEAQ (reference sequence). The V end lost 5 bases, the J end lost 5 bases, and 15 bases lay between the germline ends. The CDR3 totals 14 residues.

The rearrangement joins TRBV4-1 to TRBJ2-1; 10 bases agree with TRBD2. From germline, CDR1 is MGHRA and CDR2 YSYEKL. The CDR3 spans 14 residues. V lost 3 bases to trimming and J lost 8 bases; unmatched junction nucleotides: 4. This CDR3 reads CASSQSGGADEQFF. In DNA form, the CDR3 reads TGCGCCAGCAGCCAGAGCGGGGGGGCTGATGAGCAGTTCTTC.

The V and J genes are TRBV20-1 and TRBJ2-5; D is ambiguous. Germline-derived CDR1 and CDR2 are DFQATT and SNEGSKA (reference sequence). This CDR3 comprises 15 residues. The V end lost 1 base, the J end lost 5 bases, and 17 bases lay between the germline ends. DNA of the CDR3: TGCAGTGCTAGAGGGAAAGAGTCCCACCCGGAGACCCAGTACTTC. Translation: CSARGKESHPETQYF.

The genes are TRBV25-1 and TRBJ1-4; perhaps TRBD1 as D (5 bases). CDR1 and CDR2 (germline): MGHDK, SYGVNS. This CDR3 has 15 amino acids. Trimming removed 1 base from V and 8 bases from J, with 14 bases in between. CDR3 residues: CASSELMGQPEKLFF. The CDR3 nucleotides read TGTGCCAGCAGTGAATTGATGGGGCAGCCGGAAAAACTGTTTTTT.

The chain carries TRBV5-1 and TRBJ2-7; 7 bases are shared with TRBD1. The trim removed 4 bases at V and 6 bases at J, leaving 13 bases unmatched. The CDR3 sequence is 15 residues long. The germline gives CDR1 SGHRS, CDR2 YFSETQ. DNA of the CDR3: TGCGCCAGCAGCGTTGGACTGGGACAGTCGTCCGAGCAGTACTTC. Protein product: CASSVGLGQSSEQYF.

The chain carries TRBV7-8 and TRBJ2-7; a weak D match, TRBD2 (6 bases). CDR1 and CDR2 (germline): SGHVS, FQNEAQ. The CDR3 is 15 amino acids. Trimming left V 2 bases short and J 4 bases short, with 15 bases between. The CDR3 is CASSLSAGRAYEQYF. The CDR3 nucleotides are TGTGCCAGCAGCTTATCCGCGGGAAGGGCGTACGAGCAGTACTTC. Full variable domain (remainder filled in from reference TRBV7-8 and TRBJ2-7): GAGVSQSPRYKVAKRGQDVALRCDPISGHVSLFWYQQALGQGPEFLTYFQNEAQLDKSGLPSDRFFAERPEGSVSTLKIQRTQQEDSAVYLCASSLSAGRAYEQYFGPGTRLTVT.

This clonotype has only a few counts. The rearrangement uses TRBV12-3 or TRBV12-4 and TRBJ2-1; the match to TRBD2 covers 7 bases. V was clipped by 3 bases and J by 7 bases; unmatched bases: 9. CDR3 length equals 15 residues. The CDR3: CASSLSRAGVNEQFF. CDR3 nucleotide sequence: TGTGCCAGCAGTTTGTCCCGGGCGGGAGTAAATGAGCAGTTCTTC.

This clonotype was seen a few times. The gene calls are TRBV29-1 and TRBJ2-2, with D unclear. Germline CDR1 SQVTM, CDR2 ANQGSEA. The V end was cut by 5 bases, the J end by 7 bases, with 11 bases between. The CDR3 consists of 12 residues. For the CDR3, the DNA is TGCAGCGTTCGTGGACGGAACGGGGAGCTGTTTTTT. It codes for CSVRGRNGELFF.

The J gene is TRBJ2-3, the V gene TRBV7-2, with D possibly TRBD1 on 5 matching bases. The CDR3 is made up of 14 amino acids. CDR1 and CDR2 (germline): SGHTA, FQGNSA. V lost 1 base and J 3 bases, leaving 8 bases between the germline ends. Here the CDR3 DNA reads TGTGCCAGCAGCTTAGATAAGGGGACAGATACGCAGTATTTT. Its protein product is CASSLDKGTDTQYF.

This clonotype was picked up a small number of times. J is TRBJ2-1 and V is TRBV15; D is unresolved. V shed 0 bases and J shed 0 bases, with 6 bases lying between them. The CDR3 is made up of 15 amino acids. Germline V CDR1 and CDR2: LNHNV, YYDKDF (reference sequence). The CDR3 sequence: CATSRDASSYNEQFF. The CDR3 DNA is TGTGCCACCAGCAGAGACGCGAGCTCCTACAATGAGCAGTTCTTC.

The genes are TRBV2 and TRBJ2-5; D is unclear. This CDR3 region has 14 residues. Trimming took 7 bases from V and 2 from J, leaving 14 bases between them. CDR1 SNHLY and CDR2 FYNNEI come from the germline V gene. DNA of the CDR3: TGTGCCAGCACCCAACGTGGATTACAAGAGACCCAGTACTTC. The encoded protein is CASTQRGLQETQYF. The whole variable domain, remainder taken from reference TRBV2 and TRBJ2-5, is EPEVTQTPSHQVTQMGQEVILRCVPISNHLYFYWYRQILGQKVEFLVSFYNNEISEKSEIFDDQFSVERPDGSNFTLKIRSTKLEDSAMYFCASTQRGLQETQYFGPGTRLLVL.

At least ten counts were recorded for this clonotype. This sequence joins TRBV4-3 and TRBJ2-1; D possibly uses TRBD1 or TRBD2 (5 bases each). V gave up 5 bases and J gave up 2 bases, with 13 bases separating them. The CDR3 has 15 amino acids. The germline V gene encodes CDR1 LGHNA and CDR2 YSLEER. The CDR3, as DNA: TGCGCCAGCAGCAGGAGCAGGGACCCCTACAATGAGCAGTTCTTC. Protein product: CASSRSRDPYNEQFF.

This clonotype has more than one count but fewer than ten. The genes are TRBV20-1 and TRBJ2-1; no definite D call. V dropped 0 bases and J dropped 2 bases, with 14 bases sitting between them. The CDR3 consists of 16 residues. Germline CDR1 reads DFQATT; CDR2 reads SNEGSKA (reference sequence). CDR3 residues: CSARDRSRVAYNEQFF. CDR3 DNA: TGCAGTGCTAGAGATCGCTCGCGCGTAGCCTACAATGAGCAGTTCTTC.